A single sample is the source of the 22 T cell receptor beta chains below, sequenced in a study of siplizumab effects on memory and regulatory T cells. The repertoire was sequenced with immunoSEQ multiplex PCR; TCRdb's copy has only in-frame clones and lacks some. This sample has 57,000 or so clones, with around 80% found just once. Specimen: memory CD4+ T cells sorted from blood. The receptor source for this set is a human donor in good health.

This clone was detected only a few times. The V and J genes are TRBV15 and TRBJ1-6; D is undetermined. CDR3 length: 16 residues. Germline V CDR1 and CDR2: LNHNV, YYDKDF (reference sequence). V was pared by 0 bases and J by 8 bases, with 14 bases between. The CDR3 reads CATSRDGISPDSPLHF. Written as DNA, the CDR3 is TGTGCCACCAGCAGAGACGGCATCTCGCCCGATTCACCCCTCCACTTT.

This clone was counted once. This rearrangement joins TRBV2 to TRBJ1-6; tentatively, D is TRBD1 (5 bases). The germline V and J ends were trimmed by 6 bases and 3 bases, with 15 bases remaining between them. Germline CDR1 is SNHLY and CDR2 is FYNNEI. The CDR3 spans 16 residues. The CDR3 DNA is TGTGCCAGCAGCCGGCCGACAGACCACTATAATTCACCCCTCCACTTT. This sequence encodes CASSRPTDHYNSPLHF.

The V gene is TRBV9, the J gene TRBJ2-3; the D is unclear. Trimming pared 6 bases from V and 4 bases from J, leaving 18 bases between. Germline V gene data show CDR1 as SGDLS and CDR2 as YYNGEE. This CDR3 contains 15 residues. CDR3 sequence reads: CASIKLGNRSDTQYF. In DNA, the CDR3 is TGTGCCAGCATCAAGTTAGGGAACCGTTCAGATACGCAGTATTTT.

This chain connects TRBV18 to TRBJ1-5, with D perhaps TRBD1 (5 bases). This CDR3 region has 17 residues. The V end lost 2 bases, the J end lost 2 bases, and 16 bases lay between the germline ends. Germline CDR1 is KGHSH and CDR2 is LQKENI. The CDR3 loop is CASSPSPGGEGNQPQHF. CDR3 coding DNA: TGTGCCAGCTCACCATCCCCTGGGGGGGAAGGCAATCAGCCCCAGCATTTT. The variable domain in full, completed from reference TRBV18 and TRBJ1-5, reads NAGVMQNPRHLVRRRGQEARLRCSPMKGHSHVYWYRQLPEEGLKFMVYLQKENIIDESGMPKERFSAEFPKEGPSILRIQQVVRGDSAAYFCASSPSPGGEGNQPQHFGDGTRLSIL.

The chain uses TRBV18 and TRBJ1-6, with 8 positions matching TRBD1. Germline V gives CDR1 KGHSH, CDR2 LQKENI. Trimming took 6 bases from V and 10 from J; bases not matched to a gene: 11. The CDR3 length is 15 residues. This CDR3 reads CASSLTGQDYSPLHF. The DNA for the CDR3 is TGTGCCAGCTCCCTAACGGGACAGGATTACTCACCCCTCCACTTT.

V usage is TRBV27 and J usage is TRBJ2-7; 10 nucleotides agree with TRBD1. CDR3 length: 14 residues. The V segment lost 5 bases and the J segment 6 bases; nucleotides outside the gene matches: 7. Germline V gene data show CDR1 as MNHEY and CDR2 as SMNVEV (reference sequence). The CDR3 DNA sequence: TGTGCCAGCAGTCAAACCGGGACAGGGGTCGAGCAGTACTTC. It translates to CASSQTGTGVEQYF.

Notes on this clone: This specimen includes other DNA sequences encoding the same CDR3. The V gene is TRBV10-1, the J gene TRBJ1-2; D is uncertain. Between the trimmed V and J ends, which lost 2 bases and 4 bases, there was a span of 8 bases. Germline-derived CDR1 and CDR2 are WNHNN and SYGVQD (reference sequence). The CDR3 loop spans 13 amino acids. For the CDR3, the DNA is TGCGCCAGCAGTGAGAGTGGGAGCTATGGCTACACCTTC. This codes for CASSESGSYGYTF.

The chain combines TRBV6-6 with TRBJ1-1; 7 bases fit TRBD1. The CDR3 loop spans 15 amino acids. The trim removed 0 bases at V and 2 bases at J, leaving 3 bases unmatched. Germline CDR1 and CDR2: MNHNY and SVGAGI (reference sequence). For the CDR3, the DNA is TGTGCCAGCAGTTACTCGACAGGGCGAAACACTGAAGCTTTCTTT. This encodes CASSYSTGRNTEAFF.

The V and J genes are TRBV4-3 and TRBJ2-2, with D perhaps matching TRBD1 or TRBD2 (6 bases each). Germline values: CDR1 LGHNA, CDR2 YSLEER. The CDR3 runs 19 residues. Trimming took off 0 bases at V and 4 bases at J, with 21 bases between the two ends. CDR3 sequence: CASSQDRGAGAEVTGELFF. The CDR3 coding sequence is TGCGCCAGCAGCCAAGATCGCGGGGCAGGGGCGGAGGTCACCGGGGAGCTGTTTTTT.

The rearrangement links TRBV4-1 to TRBJ2-5, with 8 bases lining up with TRBD1. The CDR3 totals 15 residues. Germline CDR1 is MGHRA and CDR2 is YSYEKL. V shed 1 base and J 5 bases; nucleotides not matched to a gene: 6. The CDR3 protein is CASSQARQGMETQYF. For the CDR3, the DNA is TGCGCCAGCAGCCAAGCCCGACAGGGGATGGAGACCCAGTACTTC.

The V and J genes are TRBV18 and TRBJ1-5; 9 bases fit TRBD1. CDR1 and CDR2 from the germline V gene are KGHSH and LQKENI. This CDR3 is 13 amino acids long. Trimming cost V 5 bases and J 6 bases; bases outside gene matches: 2. CDR3 protein: CASSSDRGQPQHF. The CDR3 nucleotides read TGTGCCAGCTCATCGGACAGGGGTCAGCCCCAGCATTTT.

This clone has only one observation. The chain uses TRBV15 and TRBJ1-4; D remains ambiguous. Germline loops: CDR1 LNHNV, CDR2 YYDKDF (reference sequence). This CDR3 is built from 15 residues. V lost 3 bases and J 8 bases, leaving 16 bases between the germline ends. In DNA form, the CDR3 reads TGTGCCACCAGCAGTCGGGTCCAGACGGGCGAAAAACTGTTTTTT. Residues: CATSSRVQTGEKLFF.

V and J are TRBV7-2 and TRBJ2-5; maybe TRBD2 (5 bases). CDR3 length: 14 residues. V was shortened by 2 bases and J by 5 bases, with 12 bases between the two germline ends. From germline, CDR1 is SGHTA and CDR2 FQGNSA. CDR3 in amino acids: CASSLRGLAETQYF. CDR3 DNA sequence: TGTGCCAGCAGCTTAAGAGGGTTGGCGGAGACCCAGTACTTC.

The genes are TRBV27 and TRBJ2-5; no clear D gene. Germline loops: CDR1 MNHEY, CDR2 SMNVEV (reference sequence). The CDR3 is made up of 15 amino acids. V was cut by 3 bases and J by 4 bases, with 15 bases left in between. In DNA, the CDR3 is TGTGCCAGCAGTTTGAAGGGTAGCTCGGGAGAGACCCAGTACTTC. Translation gives CASSLKGSSGETQYF.

The chain links TRBV5-1 to TRBJ1-1, with D possibly TRBD1 on 6 matching bases. This CDR3 contains 15 residues. Germline values: CDR1 SGHRS, CDR2 YFSETQ. V lost 0 bases and J lost 4, with 13 bases in between. CDR3 in DNA: TGCGCCAGCAGCTTGGCGTATGTAGGGGGCACTGAAGCTTTCTTT. As protein: CASSLAYVGGTEAFF. Variable domain in full (rest from reference TRBV5-1 and TRBJ1-1): KAGVTQTPRYLIKTRGQQVTLSCSPISGHRSVSWYQQTPGQGLQFLFEYFSETQRNKGNFPGRFSGRQFSNSRSEMNVSTLELGDSALYLCASSLAYVGGTEAFFGQGTRLTVV.

This rearrangement joins TRBV19 to TRBJ1-2, with a tentative D call TRBD1 (5 bases). Germline V gene sequence: CDR1 LNHDA, CDR2 SQIVND (reference sequence). Trimming shortened V by 4 bases and J by 0 bases, and 12 bases separated the two germline ends. CDR3 length equals 15 residues. CDR3 bases: TGTGCCAGTAGTACGACAGCAAAAGCTAACTATGGCTACACCTTC. Its protein product is CASSTTAKANYGYTF.

The V call is TRBV15, the J call TRBJ2-3, with D perhaps given as TRBD1 or TRBD2 (6 bases each). There are 15 residues in the CDR3. From germline, CDR1 is LNHNV and CDR2 YYDKDF (reference sequence). The ends were cut back, 0 bases at V and 4 bases at J, with 11 bases in the middle. The CDR3 sequence: CATSRERGVADTQYF. In DNA, the CDR3 is TGTGCCACCAGCAGAGAGAGGGGGGTTGCAGATACGCAGTATTTT.

V gene TRBV7-3 combines with J gene TRBJ2-5; 10 bases match TRBD2. The V and J ends lost 0 bases and 4 bases, in that order; junction bases with no gene match: 8. The CDR3 has 17 amino acids. Germline V lookup: CDR1 SGHTA, CDR2 FQGTGA. CDR3 residues: CASSLTGQRGGTETQYF. DNA for the CDR3: TGTGCCAGCAGCTTAACCGGCCAGCGGGGGGGCACAGAGACCCAGTACTTC.

The gene calls are TRBV5-1 and TRBJ1-1; no clear D gene. CDR1 is SGHRS, CDR2 YFSETQ, per germline. V gave up 3 bases and J gave up 3 bases, with 15 bases separating them. CDR3 size: 15 residues. The CDR3 is CASSSEKTRDTEAFF. In DNA form, the CDR3 reads TGCGCCAGCAGCTCAGAGAAAACCAGAGACACTGAAGCTTTCTTT.

The chain couples TRBV11-2 to TRBJ1-1; D remains unclear. The germline V and J ends were trimmed by 3 bases and 4 bases, with 9 bases remaining between them. The CDR3 is made up of 13 amino acids. Germline CDR1 and CDR2: SGHAT and FQNNGV. The CDR3 region is CASSFKWGTEAFF. CDR3 in DNA: TGTGCCAGCAGCTTTAAGTGGGGCACTGAAGCTTTCTTT.

This clone was recorded once. Additional DNA sequences in this sample encode the identical CDR3. The V and J genes are TRBV6-6 and TRBJ1-2; 7 nucleotides agree with TRBD1. CDR1 is MNHNY, CDR2 SVGAGI, per germline (reference sequence). CDR3 length: 14 amino acids. Unmatched junction bases numbered 3, after V lost 5 bases and J lost 0 bases. The CDR3 here is CASSPGTANYGYTF. As DNA, the CDR3 is TGTGCCAGCAGTCCCGGGACAGCTAACTATGGCTACACCTTC.

This chain links TRBV30 with TRBJ2-1, with D possibly being TRBD1 (6 bases). The germline V and J ends were trimmed by 4 bases and 7 bases, with 23 bases remaining between them. The CDR3 length is 16 residues. Germline V gives CDR1 GTSNPN, CDR2 SVGIG (reference sequence). The CDR3 coding sequence is TGTGCCTGGAAGGGGGACCTCGGGCTTTTCTTTAATGAGCAGTTCTTC. It is translated as CAWKGDLGLFFNEQFF.